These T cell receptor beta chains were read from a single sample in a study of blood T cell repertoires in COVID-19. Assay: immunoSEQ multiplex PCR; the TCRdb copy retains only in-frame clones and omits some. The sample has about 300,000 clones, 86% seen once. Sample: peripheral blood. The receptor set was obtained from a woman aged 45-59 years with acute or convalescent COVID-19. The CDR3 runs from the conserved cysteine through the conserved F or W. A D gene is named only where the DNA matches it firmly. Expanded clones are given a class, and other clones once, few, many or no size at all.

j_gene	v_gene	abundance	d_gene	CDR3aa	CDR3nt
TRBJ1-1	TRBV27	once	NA	CASSSGVAEAFF	TGTGCCAGCAGTTCGGGGGTCGCTGAAGCTTTCTTT
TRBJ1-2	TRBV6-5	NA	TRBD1	CASSSPGQAPTF	TGTGCCAGCAGTTCCCCCGGACAGGCTCCAACCTTC
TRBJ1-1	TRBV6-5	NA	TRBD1	CASSYIRQGINTEAFF	TGTGCCAGCAGTTACATTCGACAGGGGATTAACACTGAAGCTTTCTTT
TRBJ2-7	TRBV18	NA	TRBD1	CASSPVNRGQGAREQYF	TGTGCCAGCTCACCAGTTAATAGAGGACAGGGGGCGCGGGAGCAGTACTTC
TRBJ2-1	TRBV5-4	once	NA	CASARQPTYNEQFF	TGTGCCAGCGCCCGACAGCCGACCTACAATGAGCAGTTCTTC
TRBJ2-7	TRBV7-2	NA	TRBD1	CASTRSRTGSSYEQYF	TGTGCCAGCACTAGATCAAGGACAGGGAGCTCCTACGAGCAGTACTTC
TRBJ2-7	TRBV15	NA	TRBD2	CATSRDRGRAYEQYF	TGTGCCACCAGCAGAGATCGCGGGAGGGCCTACGAGCAGTACTTC
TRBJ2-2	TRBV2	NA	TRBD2	CASSVTGLAGANTGELFF	TGTGCCAGCAGTGTTACCGGACTAGCGGGAGCCAACACCGGGGAGCTGTTTTTT
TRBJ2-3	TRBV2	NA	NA	CASMGLFTDTQYF	TGTGCCAGCATGGGACTTTTCACAGATACGCAGTATTTT
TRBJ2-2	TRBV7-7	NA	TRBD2	CASSGNIAGVAGELFF	TGTGCCAGCAGCGGAAATATAGCGGGAGTGGCCGGGGAGCTGTTTTTT
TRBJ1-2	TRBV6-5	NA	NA	CASGTYRVGYTF	TGTGCCAGCGGAACGTACAGGGTTGGCTACACCTTC
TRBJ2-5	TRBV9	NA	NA	CASSVSGDARWETQYF	TGTGCCAGCAGCGTATCAGGGGACGCCCGGTGGGAGACCCAGTACTTC
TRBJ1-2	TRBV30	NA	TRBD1	CAWRAPRGNYGYTF	TGTGCCTGGAGAGCCCCCAGGGGGAACTATGGCTACACCTTC
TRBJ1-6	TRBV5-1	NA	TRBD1	CASSNTGGAGSSPLHF	TGCGCCAGCAGTAATACAGGGGGCGCAGGGTCTTCACCCCTCCACTTT
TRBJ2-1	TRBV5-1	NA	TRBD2	CASSGASGSSYNEQFF	TGCGCCAGCAGCGGGGCAAGCGGGAGCTCCTACAATGAGCAGTTCTTC
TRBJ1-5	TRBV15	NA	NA	CATSRAGLNQPQHF	TGTGCCACCAGCAGAGCAGGCCTCAATCAGCCCCAGCATTTT
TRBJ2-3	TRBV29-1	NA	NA	CSAGGGRPTTQYF	TGCAGCGCAGGGGGGGGACGACCGACTACGCAGTATTTT
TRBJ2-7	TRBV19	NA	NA	CASSSGTFSYEQYF	TGTGCCAGTAGTAGCGGGACTTTCTCCTACGAGCAGTACTTC
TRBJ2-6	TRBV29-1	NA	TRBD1	CSVGTGGQTGANVLTF	TGCAGCGTCGGGACAGGGGGACAAACTGGGGCCAACGTCCTGACTTTC
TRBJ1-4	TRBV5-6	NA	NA	CASSEEATNEKLFF	TGTGCCAGCAGCGAGGAGGCAACTAATGAAAAACTGTTTTTT
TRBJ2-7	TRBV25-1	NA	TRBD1	CASSESDRVHEQYF	TGTGCCAGCAGTGAATCGGACAGGGTTCACGAGCAGTACTTC
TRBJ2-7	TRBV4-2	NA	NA	CASSQDDISSTYEQYF	TGTGCCAGCAGCCAAGATGATATATCCTCAACTTACGAGCAGTACTTC
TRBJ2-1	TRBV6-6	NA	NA	CASSYSRSYNEQFF	TGTGCCAGCAGTTACTCTCGCTCCTACAATGAGCAGTTCTTC
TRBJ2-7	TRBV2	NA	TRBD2	CASGSGSLYEQYF	TGTGCCAGCGGTAGCGGGAGCTTATACGAGCAGTACTTC
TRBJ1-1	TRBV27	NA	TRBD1	CASSPRTGTNTEAFF	TGTGCCAGCAGTCCCCGGACAGGGACGAACACTGAAGCTTTCTTT
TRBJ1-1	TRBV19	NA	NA	CASSRQTNTEAFF	TGTGCCAGTAGTAGACAGACGAACACTGAAGCTTTCTTT
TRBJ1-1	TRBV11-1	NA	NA	CASSRRPGSMNTEAFF	TGTGCCAGCAGCCGACGACCAGGGTCCATGAACACTGAAGCTTTCTTT
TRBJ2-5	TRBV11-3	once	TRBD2	CASSPSGVETQYF	TGTGCCAGCAGCCCGAGCGGGGTGGAGACCCAGTACTTC
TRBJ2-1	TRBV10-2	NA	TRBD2	CASRLAGTYNEQFF	TGCGCCAGCAGACTAGCGGGAACCTACAATGAGCAGTTCTTC
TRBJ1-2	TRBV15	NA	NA	CATSRDPLRGGGYTF	TGTGCCACCAGCAGAGACCCCTTGCGGGGGGGAGGCTACACCTTC
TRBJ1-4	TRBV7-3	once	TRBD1	CASSFGTGQKLFF	TGTGCCAGCAGCTTCGGGACAGGGCAAAAACTGTTTTTT
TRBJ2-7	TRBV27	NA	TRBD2	CASYPGTSGTYEQYF	TGTGCCAGCTATCCCGGGACTAGCGGGACTTACGAGCAGTACTTC
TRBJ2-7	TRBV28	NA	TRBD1	CASSVMGRGSYEQYF	TGTGCCAGCAGCGTGATGGGCAGGGGGTCCTACGAGCAGTACTTC
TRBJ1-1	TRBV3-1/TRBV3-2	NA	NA	CASSQDAETEAFF	TGTGCCAGCAGCCAAGATGCAGAAACTGAAGCTTTCTTT
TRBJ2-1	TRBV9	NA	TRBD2	CASSYRLGLAGGLSYNEQFF	TGTGCCAGCAGCTACCGCCTTGGACTAGCGGGGGGCCTCTCCTACAATGAGCAGTTCTTC
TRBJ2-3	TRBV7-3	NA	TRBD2	CASSDQGLAGTDTQYF	TGTGCCAGCAGCGACCAGGGACTAGCGGGAACAGATACGCAGTATTTT
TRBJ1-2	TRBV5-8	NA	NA	CASSLAQATNYGYTF	TGTGCCAGCAGCTTGGCCCAGGCAACTAACTATGGCTACACCTTC
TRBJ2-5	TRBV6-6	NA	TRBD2	CASADVGSSGQETQYF	TGTGCCAGCGCGGACGTGGGGTCTAGCGGACAAGAGACCCAGTACTTC
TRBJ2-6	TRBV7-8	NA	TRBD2	CASSSRGGSSGANVLTF	TGTGCCAGCAGCTCCCGGGGGGGTAGCTCTGGGGCCAACGTCCTGACTTTC
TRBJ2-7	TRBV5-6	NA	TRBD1	CASTQQGFSYEQYF	TGTGCCAGCACCCAACAGGGGTTCTCATACGAGCAGTACTTC
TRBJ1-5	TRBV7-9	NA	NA	CASSYTTTGSQPQHF	TGTGCCAGCAGCTACACTACTACAGGGAGTCAGCCCCAGCATTTT
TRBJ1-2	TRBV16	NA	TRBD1	CASSHSMTTGSGYTF	TGTGCCAGCAGCCATTCCATGACGACAGGGAGCGGCTACACCTTC
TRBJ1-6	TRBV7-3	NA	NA	CASSLNLVSPLHF	TGTGCCAGCAGCTTAAATCTCGTTTCACCCCTCCACTTT
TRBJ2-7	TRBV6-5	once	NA	CAGGPTGYEQYF	TGTGCCGGGGGCCCGACGGGGTACGAGCAGTACTTC
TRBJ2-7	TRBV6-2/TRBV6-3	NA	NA	CASSWGAYEQYF	TGTGCCAGCAGTTGGGGCGCCTACGAGCAGTACTTC
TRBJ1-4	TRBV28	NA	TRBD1	CASSLFGQGEKLFF	TGTGCCAGCAGTTTATTCGGACAGGGAGAAAAACTGTTTTTT
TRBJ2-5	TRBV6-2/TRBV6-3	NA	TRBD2	CASSYSGGQETQYF	TGTGCCAGCAGTTATAGCGGGGGCCAAGAGACCCAGTACTTC
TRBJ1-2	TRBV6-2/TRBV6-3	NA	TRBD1	CASSLQGANYGYTF	TGTGCCAGCAGTCTACAGGGGGCCAACTATGGCTACACCTTC